A single sample is the source of the 15 T cell receptor beta chains below, sequenced in a study of blood T cell repertoires in COVID-19. The method was immunoSEQ multiplex PCR; TCRdb's version includes in-frame clones alone and lacks a portion of them. The sample includes a few hundred thousand clones, roughly 91% seen only once; the top ten take 1.7%. The sequenced sample consisted of PBMCs or T cells enriched from blood (not recorded which). These TCRs come from a young woman who had recovered from COVID-19.

The rearrangement uses TRBV27 and TRBJ2-5, with D maybe TRBD1 (5 bases). Germline V CDR1 and CDR2: MNHEY, SMNVEV (reference sequence). There are 15 residues in the CDR3. Trimming removed 2 bases at V and 2 bases at J, with 12 bases between. DNA for the CDR3: TGTGCCAGCAGTTTAGTATTCCCAGGGCAAGAGACCCAGTACTTC. It yields the protein CASSLVFPGQETQYF.

The rearrangement links TRBV3-1 (or the pseudogene TRBV3-2) to TRBJ2-1; maybe TRBD1 (7 bases). The CDR3 loop spans 15 amino acids. Trimming took 2 bases from V and 15 from J, leaving 23 bases between them. The germline V gene has CDR1 LGHDT and CDR2 YNNKEL (reference sequence). CDR3 sequence reads: CASSQSLVGGGGLFF. CDR3 sequence (DNA): TGTGCCAGCAGCCAATCATTGGTAGGAGGGGGCGGTCTGTTCTTC.

The V gene is TRBV27, the J gene TRBJ2-2; D is uncertain. Germline CDR1 and CDR2: MNHEY and SMNVEV (reference sequence). The germline V and J ends were trimmed by 1 base and 7 bases, with 7 bases remaining between them. The CDR3 is 13 residues long. This CDR3 is CASSLLFRGELFF. As DNA, the CDR3 is TGTGCCAGCAGTTTATTATTCCGCGGGGAGCTGTTTTTT.

The chain couples TRBV6-5 to TRBJ1-2, with 9 bases fitting TRBD1. V was pared by 4 bases and J by 6 bases, with 12 bases of the junction left unmatched. The germline V gene has CDR1 MNHEY and CDR2 SVGAGI. This CDR3 is built from 16 residues. The CDR3 DNA reads as TGTGCCAGCAGTTCTCCTCGCCTTACAGGGGGCCATGGCTACACCTTC. Translation: CASSSPRLTGGHGYTF.

The V and J genes are TRBV2 and TRBJ1-2, with 8 bases aligning to TRBD1. This CDR3 contains 13 residues. V shed 4 bases, J shed 5 bases, and the junction held 3 bases outside the gene matches. Germline V CDR1 and CDR2: SNHLY, FYNNEI. CDR3 sequence: CASSATGGYGYTF. The DNA for the CDR3 is TGTGCCAGCAGTGCTACAGGGGGTTATGGCTACACCTTC.

The chain has TRBV27 and TRBJ1-5; D not certain. The CDR3 contains 16 residues. V was shortened by 3 bases and J by 0 bases, with 12 bases between the two germline ends. Germline values: CDR1 MNHEY, CDR2 SMNVEV (reference sequence). The CDR3 DNA reads TGTGCCAGCAGTTTTTTAAGCTTACTTAGCAATCAGCCCCAGCATTTT. As protein: CASSFLSLLSNQPQHF.

This clone was detected only a few times. The V and J genes are TRBV5-1 and TRBJ2-1, with TRBD2 identical over 7 bases. Germline trimming cut 2 bases from V and 5 bases from J; bases unmatched to any gene: 7. The V gene's germline CDR1 is SGHRS and CDR2 YFSETQ. The CDR3 contains 15 residues. The CDR3 reads CASSFFREVDNEQFF. The CDR3 nucleotides read TGCGCCAGCAGCTTTTTCCGGGAGGTGGACAATGAGCAGTTCTTC.

This rearrangement joins TRBV9 to TRBJ1-3; the D is unclear. Germline CDR1 and CDR2: SGDLS and YYNGEE. The CDR3 length is 13 residues. Trimming cost V 0 bases and J 4 bases, with 5 bases left between them. The CDR3 here is CASSVEHGNTIYF. Written as DNA, the CDR3 is TGTGCCAGCAGCGTAGAACACGGAAACACCATATATTTT.

The chain links TRBV6-5 to TRBJ2-7; 11 bases match TRBD2. The CDR3 covers 15 residues. Germline CDR1 MNHEY, CDR2 SVGAGI. V lost 6 bases and J lost 4; bases outside the gene matches: 8. The chain's CDR3 is CASRSGTSGWYEQYF. Here the CDR3 DNA reads TGTGCCAGCAGGAGCGGGACTAGCGGTTGGTACGAGCAGTACTTC.

This clone showed up just once. CDR3 sequence (DNA): TGTGCCCGGACAGGTCCAACCTACGAGCAGTACTTC. Translating it yields CARTGPTYEQYF. This rearrangement joins TRBV30 to TRBJ2-7; 7 bases match TRBD1. V lost 8 bases and J lost 2; bases outside the gene matches: 6. The germline CDR1 and CDR2 sequences are GTSNPN and SVGIG (reference sequence). This CDR3 comprises 12 residues.

The V and J genes are TRBV5-4 and TRBJ2-2; 9 nucleotides agree with TRBD1. The CDR3 contains 16 residues. With V trimmed by 0 bases and J by 4 bases, 4 bases remained unmatched. Germline lookup yields CDR1 SGHNT and CDR2 YYREEE (reference sequence). CDR3 region: CASSLAQDRGTGELFF. The DNA for the CDR3 is TGTGCCAGCAGCTTGGCACAGGACAGGGGCACCGGGGAGCTGTTTTTT. Full variable domain (remainder filled in from reference TRBV5-4 and TRBJ2-2): ETGVTQSPTHLIKTRGQQVTLRCSSQSGHNTVSWYQQALGQGPQFIFQYYREEENGRGNFPPRFSGLQFPNYSSELNVNALELDDSALYLCASSLAQDRGTGELFFGEGSRLTVL.

The chain carries TRBV2 and TRBJ1-1; D ambiguous. This CDR3 spans 14 amino acids. The germline V gene has CDR1 SNHLY and CDR2 FYNNEI. V lost 2 bases, J lost 10 bases, and 17 bases lay in between. In DNA form, the CDR3 reads TGTGCCAGCAGTGAACAGACTTTGAGCACGGTAGCTTTCTTT. This encodes CASSEQTLSTVAFF. Filled out from reference TRBV2 and TRBJ1-1, the complete variable domain reads EPEVTQTPSHQVTQMGQEVILRCVPISNHLYFYWYRQILGQKVEFLVSFYNNEISEKSEIFDDQFSVERPDGSNFTLKIRSTKLEDSAMYFCASSEQTLSTVAFFGQGTRLTVV.

The chain has TRBV5-6 and TRBJ2-4; possible D gene TRBD2, 5 bases. Trimming removed 0 bases at V and 3 bases at J, with 10 bases between. Germline V gives CDR1 SGHDT, CDR2 YYEEEE. The CDR3 sequence is 15 residues long. CDR3 protein: CASSLVGRGKNIQYF. The CDR3 coding sequence is TGTGCCAGCAGCTTGGTAGGGAGAGGCAAAAACATTCAGTACTTC.

This clone came up a few times. This chain connects TRBV3-1 (or the pseudogene TRBV3-2) to TRBJ1-4; 8 bases match TRBD1. The ends lost 5 bases at V and 7 bases at J; junction bases unmatched: 6. Looked up from germline, CDR1 is LGHDT and CDR2 is YNNKEL (reference sequence). This CDR3 has 14 residues. CDR3 sequence reads: CASSNGQGREKLFF. DNA for the CDR3: TGTGCCAGCAGCAATGGACAGGGCCGTGAAAAACTGTTTTTT.

V and J are TRBV9 and TRBJ2-5; TRBD2 is a possible D gene (6 bases). The V and J ends lost 0 bases and 4 bases respectively, with 25 bases between them. This CDR3 is 19 amino acids long. Germline V gene lookup returns CDR1 SGDLS and CDR2 YYNGEE. CDR3 loop: CASSVGWASPGRGGETQYF. The CDR3, as DNA: TGTGCCAGCAGCGTAGGGTGGGCCTCTCCGGGGCGGGGTGGAGAGACCCAGTACTTC.